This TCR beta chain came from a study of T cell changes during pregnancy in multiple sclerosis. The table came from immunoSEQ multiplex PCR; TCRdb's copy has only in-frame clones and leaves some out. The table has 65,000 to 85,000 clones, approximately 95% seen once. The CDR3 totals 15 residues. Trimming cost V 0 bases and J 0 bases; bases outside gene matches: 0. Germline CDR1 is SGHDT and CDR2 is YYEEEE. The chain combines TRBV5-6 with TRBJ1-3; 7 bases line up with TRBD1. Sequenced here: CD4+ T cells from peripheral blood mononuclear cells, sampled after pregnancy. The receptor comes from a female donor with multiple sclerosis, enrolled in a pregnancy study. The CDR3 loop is CASSLDRGSGNTIYF. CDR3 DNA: TGTGCCAGCAGCTTGGACAGGGGCTCTGGAAACACCATATATTTT.